The sequence of this T cell receptor beta chain was determined in a study of low-dose radiotherapy and immunotherapy resistance in tumors (dated 2022 in TCRdb). With respect to the entire study: Cohort 1 received 0.5 Gy per fraction every 2 weeks, with a prescribed total PTV dose of 6.5 Gy. In Cohort 2, 1 Gy per fraction was delivered every two weeks, for a total of 13 Gy over 26 weeks. Nivolumab was administered intravenously as a 240 mg flat dose every two weeks, and ipilimumab was administered intravenously at 1 mg/kg every six weeks. Cyclophosphamide 200 mg/m2 was administered intravenously every two weeks, one day before each radiation and immunotherapy administration. Starting on cycle 1 day 1, patients took 300 mg of aspirin by mouth once daily for four cycles. Randomization of trial participants into treatment groups was not performed. Eight patients were included in the translational analysis: three from the first dose cohort and the first five from the second dose cohort.

Donors were enrolled in RACIN, a single-arm phase I dose-escalation trial in which nivolumab, ipilimumab, aspirin, low-dose cyclophosphamide and low-dose radiotherapy were combined. Patients were eligible if they had advanced solid tumors that were TIL-negative. The germline V gene sets CDR1 to LGHNA and CDR2 to YSLEER. Spanning cysteine to phenylalanine, the CDR3 consists of 17 amino acids. The read is trimmed to its CDR3 DNA, 51 bases read in frame from base 1. Trimming removed 3 bases from V and 2 bases from J; the gene matches leave 11 bases unexplained. To note about this clonotype: Its antigen target is currently unknown. No per-base quality is available; no much larger clone lies one base away.

To make first-strand cDNA, Superscript III was used along with a set of TRAV- and TRBV-specific primers so that both the TCRalpha and TCRbeta chains were covered. TCRs were amplified with Phusion for about 20 PCR cycles using a constant-region primer together with the adapter attached to the V primers. Isolated mRNA was amplified with the MessageAmp II aRNA Amplification Kit, using a roughly 15-hour in vitro transcription at 37°C. The Dynabeads mRNA DIRECT Purification Kit was used to isolate the mRNA for TCR sequencing. A second approximately 23-cycle Phusion PCR added indexed Illumina adapters, and products were purified with AMPure XP beads. The study's own analysis went as follows. Using custom Perl scripts, TCR sequences that encoded the same protein were pooled, out-of-frame sequences were dropped, and the abundance of each clonotype was calculated. TCR sequences supported by only a single read were excluded from analysis. Among the metrics used to describe the repertoires were Shannon entropy, Gini index, clonality, richness, and the frequency of TCRs shared between repertoires. The public reads were reprocessed in TCRdb via fastp at Q25 and MiXCR, keeping in-frame beta chains. Merged by CDR3 protein, the rows form single entries marked with the most common genes and DNA. In this record, the V and J calls reflect TCRdb's handling and not the investigators' own analysis. Here the sample has approximately 6,300 distinct CDR3 sequences; 70% to 80% occur a single time. The ten largest clones add up to 9.5% to 13% of the sample.

This TCR came from a human donor with advanced metastatic prostate, ovarian, gallbladder or colorectal cancer (not recorded which). This table probably holds off-target reads from a library built for another chain. The V and J segments used are TRBV4-3 and TRBJ2-7, with TRBD2 identical over 9 junction bases. The CDR3 loop reads CASSHPRGPSGAYEQYF. The nucleotide sequence reads as follows: TGCGCCAGCAGCCACCCCCGTGGTCCTAGCGGGGCCTACGAGCAGTACTTC.